The present entry profiles one T cell receptor beta chain with its context. These data come from a study of T cell responses to AZD1222 COVID-19 vaccine. TCRdb's copy holds only in-frame clones and misses some; the assay was immunoSEQ multiplex PCR. The table has some 120,000 clones, 75% to 90% seen once. The sequencing used peripheral blood, collected on day 0 of AZD1222 vaccination. The source of this sequence is an adult in good health.

CDR3 protein: CASLGGADSPLHF. The CDR3 region has the DNA TGTGCCAGCTTAGGGGGGGCGGATTCACCCCTCCACTTT. The chain is built from TRBV28 and TRBJ1-6, with TRBD1 as a possible D gene (6 bases). The V and J ends lost 8 bases and 8 bases respectively, with 13 bases between them. This CDR3 has 13 residues. Germline CDR1 and CDR2: MDHEN and SYDVKM.